These 23 T cell receptor beta chains originate from one sample sequenced in a study of naive and memory T cell subsets. The study's findings and limits: Especially in CD8 cells, naive repertoires contained a few larger clonotypes, possibly CD45RA-re-expressing memory cells.

Both TRBC1 and TRBC2 were covered by a beta constant-region primer of two equimolar oligonucleotides. Four rounds of PCR amplified the ligated cDNA using nested alpha and beta constant-region primers plus SP2. MiXCR, run by TCRdb on the UMI-ligation and nested PCR reads, gives a single entry per CDR3 protein. The sample holds approximately 140,000 distinct CDR3 sequences, 22% seen once. These receptors' targets are unknown. Material: naive CD4+ T cells from blood. The source of these receptors is a human donor in good health.

This clonotype has more than one count but fewer than ten. The chain links TRBV12-5 to TRBJ2-1; D unclear. The CDR3 sequence is 14 residues long. Trimming removed 6 bases at V and 2 bases at J, with 11 bases between. Per the germline V gene, CDR1 is LGHNT and CDR2 is FRNRAP. CDR3 sequence: CASGPSGTYNEQFF. The CDR3 bases are TGTGCTAGTGGCCCCTCAGGTACCTACAATGAGCAGTTCTTC.

V and J are TRBV30 and TRBJ2-1; the match to TRBD2 covers 7 bases. After removal of 2 bases from V and 6 bases from J, the junction contained 13 bases not matched to a gene. Germline V lookup: CDR1 GTSNPN, CDR2 SVGIG (reference sequence). The CDR3 totals 16 residues. The CDR3 reads CAWSPSGGGPRNEQFF. As DNA, the CDR3 is TGTGCCTGGAGTCCCTCGGGGGGAGGGCCCCGCAATGAGCAGTTCTTC.

The chain has TRBV2 and TRBJ2-2, with D perhaps TRBD2 (6 bases). From germline, CDR1 is SNHLY and CDR2 FYNNEI. The CDR3 loop spans 13 amino acids. Between the trimmed V and J ends, which lost 6 bases and 7 bases, there was a span of 12 bases. DNA of the CDR3: TGTGCCAGCAGCGTGACTAGTATCGGGGAGCTGTTTTTT. It is translated as CASSVTSIGELFF.

The chain recombines TRBV12-3 or TRBV12-4 with TRBJ2-7, with D perhaps TRBD1 or TRBD2 (7 bases each). Trimming cost V 6 bases and J 6 bases, with 21 bases left between them. The length of the CDR3 is 15 residues. The CDR3 DNA reads as TGTGCCAGCAGCCTTACAGGGGAGGGCCGGCGCGAGCAGTACTTC. This translates into CASSLTGEGRREQYF.

The CDR3 here is CATDSGTSGNYEQFF. The CDR3 DNA follows: TGTGCCACTGATTCCGGGACTAGCGGGAACTATGAGCAGTTCTTC. The chain combines TRBV28 with TRBJ2-1; TRBD2 matches 13 bases. Trimming cost V 10 bases and J 8 bases; bases outside gene matches: 11. CDR3 length equals 15 residues. The germline CDR1 and CDR2 sequences are MDHEN and SYDVKM.

This clonotype was detected a few times. The chain recombines TRBV7-2 with TRBJ1-1; perhaps TRBD1 as D (5 bases). Trimming removed 2 bases at V and 1 base at J, with 14 bases between. Germline CDR1 and CDR2: SGHTA and FQGNSA. The CDR3 contains 16 residues. The CDR3 region is CASSLIGVEGNTEAFF. As DNA, the CDR3 is TGTGCCAGCAGCTTAATAGGGGTGGAAGGGAACACTGAAGCTTTCTTT. Using reference TRBV7-2 and TRBJ1-1 for the parts outside the CDR3, the full variable domain is GAGVSQSPSNKVTEKGKDVELRCDPISGHTALYWYRQSLGQGLEFLIYFQGNSAPDKSGLPSDRFSAERTGGSVSTLTIQRTQQEDSAVYLCASSLIGVEGNTEAFFGQGTRLTVV.

The chain joins TRBV18 to TRBJ2-3; D is uncertain. Deletions cut 6 bases from V and 0 bases from J, with 7 bases between. Looked up from germline, CDR1 is KGHSH and CDR2 is LQKENI. This CDR3 is built from 13 residues. CDR3: CASSPGSTDTQYF. CDR3 DNA: TGTGCCAGCTCTCCCGGAAGCACAGATACGCAGTATTTT. The full variable domain, its missing parts supplied by reference TRBV18 and TRBJ2-3, is NAGVMQNPRHLVRRRGQEARLRCSPMKGHSHVYWYRQLPEEGLKFMVYLQKENIIDESGMPKERFSAEFPKEGPSILRIQQVVRGDSAAYFCASSPGSTDTQYFGPGTRLTVL.

This clonotype was seen repeatedly, ten times or more. The J gene is TRBJ2-3, the V gene TRBV9; 11 bases are shared with TRBD2. This CDR3 is 17 amino acids long. The germline V gene has CDR1 SGDLS and CDR2 YYNGEE. Trimming at V came to 3 bases and at J to 5 bases, leaving 11 bases not matched to a gene. The CDR3 sequence: CASSGRLAGGAGDTQYF. For the CDR3, the DNA is TGTGCCAGCAGCGGGCGCCTAGCGGGAGGTGCAGGAGATACGCAGTATTTT.

J is TRBJ2-3 and V is TRBV24-1, with TRBD1 identical over 7 bases. The CDR3 covers 15 residues. V shed 4 bases and J 4 bases; nucleotides not matched to a gene: 7. The germline V gene has CDR1 KGHDR and CDR2 SFDVKD. In nucleotides, the CDR3 is TGTGCCACCAGTGACTCCGGGACAGCCTCAGATACGCAGTATTTT. Translated, it gives CATSDSGTASDTQYF.

This clonotype was detected a few times. The chain links TRBV24-1 to TRBJ2-7, with TRBD2 identical over 8 bases. This CDR3 has 15 residues. The V segment lost 9 bases and the J segment 2 bases; nucleotides outside the gene matches: 11. The germline CDR1 and CDR2 sequences are KGHDR and SFDVKD. The CDR3 DNA sequence: TGTGCCACCGGCCCCGGGACTAGACCCACCTACGAGCAGTACTTC. Translating it yields CATGPGTRPTYEQYF.

This clonotype was counted between two and nine times. CDR3 residues: CATSEGQRGLFEKLFF. The CDR3 nucleotides read TGTGCCACCAGCGAGGGACAAAGGGGTCTTTTCGAAAAACTGTTTTTT. The gene calls are TRBV15 and TRBJ1-4, with D maybe TRBD1 (6 bases). Germline lookup yields CDR1 LNHNV and CDR2 YYDKDF (reference sequence). CDR3 length: 16 residues. The V and J ends lost 5 bases and 8 bases respectively, with 21 bases between them.

The J gene is TRBJ2-2, the V gene TRBV7-6, with D maybe TRBD2 (7 bases). The CDR3 runs 20 residues. Trimming took off 0 bases at V and 0 bases at J, with 20 bases between the two ends. Germline CDR1 SGHVS, CDR2 FNYEAQ. CDR3 DNA sequence: TGTGCCAGCAGCTTAGCCCCGGGGGCTAGCGGAGGATCGAACACCGGGGAGCTGTTTTTT. This sequence encodes CASSLAPGASGGSNTGELFF.

The chain couples TRBV20-1 to TRBJ2-3, with 12 nucleotides matching TRBD2. Losses at the gene ends were 6 bases for V and 3 bases for J; bases not matched to a gene: 7. Per the germline V gene, CDR1 is DFQATT and CDR2 is SNEGSKA (reference sequence). The CDR3 sequence is 15 residues long. CDR3 nucleotide sequence: TGCAGTGCCCAATCTAGCGGGAGGGTAACAGATACGCAGTATTTT. Its translation is CSAQSSGRVTDTQYF.

This clonotype was counted between two and nine times. The chain employs TRBV11-2 and TRBJ2-3, with 8 bases that match TRBD2. Germline V lookup: CDR1 SGHAT, CDR2 FQNNGV. The length of the CDR3 is 16 residues. The V segment lost 7 bases and the J segment 2 bases; nucleotides outside the gene matches: 11. In DNA, the CDR3 is TGTGCCAGCACCTTTACCTCTAGCGGGCCCACAGATACGCAGTATTTT. Translated, it gives CASTFTSSGPTDTQYF. The complete variable domain, with remaining parts taken from reference TRBV11-2 and TRBJ2-3, reads EAGVAQSPRYKIIEKRQSVAFWCNPISGHATLYWYQQILGQGPKLLIQFQNNGVVDDSQLPKDRFSAERLKGVDSTLKIQPAKLEDSAVYLCASTFTSSGPTDTQYFGPGTRLTVL.

The gene calls are TRBV12-3 or TRBV12-4 and TRBJ1-5; D is unclear. V lost 1 base to trimming and J lost 11 bases, with 6 bases between them. This CDR3 region has 11 residues. In nucleotides, the CDR3 is TGTGCCAGCAGTTTAGGACGGGCCCAGCATTTT. Amino acid sequence: CASSLGRAQHF.

This clonotype has a handful of counts. This chain's CDR3 is CASSLGQVEDTQYF. In DNA form, the CDR3 reads TGCGCCAGCAGCTTGGGGCAGGTCGAAGATACGCAGTATTTT. The chain links TRBV5-1 to TRBJ2-3; D gene ambiguous. Trimming removed 0 bases at V and 5 bases at J, with 10 bases between. The CDR3 runs 14 residues. Germline CDR1 and CDR2: SGHRS and YFSETQ.

The chain recombines TRBV2 with TRBJ2-5; TRBD1 might be the D (5 bases). The CDR3 runs 16 residues. The germline V gene has CDR1 SNHLY and CDR2 FYNNEI. Trimming shortened V by 7 bases and J by 2 bases, and 20 bases separated the two germline ends. The CDR3 nucleotides are TGTGCCAGCACCCCTCAATTGGGCAGGGAACAAGAGACCCAGTACTTC. It encodes CASTPQLGREQETQYF.

This clonotype occurred many times. V gene TRBV12-3 or TRBV12-4 combines with J gene TRBJ2-7; D is unresolved. The CDR3 runs 13 residues. Trimming removed 1 base from V and 3 bases from J, with 7 bases in between. The CDR3 sequence is CASSLVGGYEQYF. In nucleotides, the CDR3 is TGTGCCAGCAGTTTAGTAGGCGGCTACGAGCAGTACTTC.

This clonotype came up a few times. This chain links TRBV2 with TRBJ2-5; possibly TRBD1 for D (5 bases). CDR3 size: 13 residues. Per germline, CDR1 SNHLY and CDR2 FYNNEI. Trimming took 10 bases from V and 5 from J, leaving 17 bases between them. The CDR3 protein is CAILPRVEETQYF. CDR3 in DNA: TGTGCCATCTTACCCAGGGTGGAGGAGACCCAGTACTTC.

This clonotype was seen more than once but under ten times. This CDR3 is CSVDLPGVNTEAFF. The CDR3 nucleotides read TGCAGCGTTGATTTACCAGGGGTTAACACTGAAGCTTTCTTT. The V and J genes are TRBV29-1 and TRBJ1-1, with D tentatively TRBD1 (6 bases). Germline V lookup: CDR1 SQVTM, CDR2 ANQGSEA. The CDR3 loop spans 14 amino acids. Trimming pared 3 bases from V and 2 bases from J, leaving 13 bases between.

The chain links TRBV28 to TRBJ2-1; TRBD2 matches 10 bases. CDR1 is MDHEN, CDR2 SYDVKM, per germline. J lost 9 bases, V lost 3 bases, and 11 bases had no gene match. The CDR3 has 16 residues. CDR3 region: CASSFIAGGVGVEQFF. The CDR3 DNA reads TGTGCCAGCAGTTTCATAGCGGGAGGAGTAGGAGTTGAGCAGTTCTTC.

The chain employs TRBV6-2 or TRBV6-3 and TRBJ1-5; unclear D gene. The CDR3 loop spans 14 amino acids. V was trimmed by 7 bases and J by 2 bases, leaving 12 bases between them. Per the germline V gene, CDR1 is MNHEY and CDR2 is SVGEGT. In nucleotides, the CDR3 is TGTGCCAGCACCCTGTCGTGGGGCAATCAGCCCCAGCATTTT. This encodes CASTLSWGNQPQHF.

This chain uses TRBV7-2 with TRBJ2-1; TRBD2 matches at 8 bases. The CDR3 covers 14 residues. Germline trimming cut 4 bases from V and 6 bases from J; bases unmatched to any gene: 5. CDR1 and CDR2 (germline): SGHTA, FQGNSA. This chain's CDR3 is CASSSGLVPNEQFF. CDR3 nucleotide sequence: TGTGCCAGCAGCTCGGGACTAGTCCCCAATGAGCAGTTCTTC.